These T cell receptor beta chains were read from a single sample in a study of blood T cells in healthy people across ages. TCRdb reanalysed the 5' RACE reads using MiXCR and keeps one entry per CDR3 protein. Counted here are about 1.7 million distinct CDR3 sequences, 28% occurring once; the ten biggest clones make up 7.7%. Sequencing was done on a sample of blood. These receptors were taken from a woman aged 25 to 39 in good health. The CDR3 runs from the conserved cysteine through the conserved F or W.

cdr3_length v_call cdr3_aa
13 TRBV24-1 CATGARGLNEQFF
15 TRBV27 CASRRAGLAGGEQYF
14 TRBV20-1 CSARQGGDGEKLFF
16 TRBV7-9 CASSLALPSSYNEQFF
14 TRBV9 CASSVDQGGTEAFF
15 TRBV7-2 CASSKSAGVFNEQFF
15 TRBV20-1 CSARDNRGLSNEQFF
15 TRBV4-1 CASSQTGTIYEGYTF
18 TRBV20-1 CSAKPPWGEGSGANVLTF
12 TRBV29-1 CSGGGESEKLFF
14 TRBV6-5 CASGRREGQETQYF
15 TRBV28 CASSSGRSLVYDYTF
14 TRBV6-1 CASTRAREGTEAFF
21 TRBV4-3 CASSQDEQGGFFVGRNNEQFF
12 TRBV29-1 CSVVWGKNIQYF
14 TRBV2 CASSPSASTDTQYF
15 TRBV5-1 CASSFSPGENQPQHF
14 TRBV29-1 CSGLTSGRGREQYF
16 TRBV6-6 CASSSGTSGSSYEQYF
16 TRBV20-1 CSARTGGRSGNQPQHF
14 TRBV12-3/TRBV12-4 CASSLGSADQPQHF
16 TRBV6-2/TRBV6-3 CASSYILAGNENEQFF